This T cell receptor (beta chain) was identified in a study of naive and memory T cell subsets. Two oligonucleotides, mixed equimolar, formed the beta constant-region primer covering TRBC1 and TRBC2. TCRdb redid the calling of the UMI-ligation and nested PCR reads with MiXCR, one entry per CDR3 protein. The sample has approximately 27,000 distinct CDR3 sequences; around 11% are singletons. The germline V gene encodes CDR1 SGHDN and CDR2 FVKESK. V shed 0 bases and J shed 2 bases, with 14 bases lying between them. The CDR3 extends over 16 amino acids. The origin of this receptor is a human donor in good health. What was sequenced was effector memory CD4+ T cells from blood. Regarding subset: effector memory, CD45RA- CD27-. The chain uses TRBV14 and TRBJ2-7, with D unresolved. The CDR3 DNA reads TGTGCCAGCAGCCAAGATCAAGGCAGTCCTCCCTACGAGCAGTACTTC. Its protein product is CASSQDQGSPPYEQYF.